Below, one TCR beta chain is given with its context. It has no known antigen specificity. Base qualities are not recorded, but no much larger clone differs from it by a single base. Genomic DNA was the input for TRB sequencing, which was run either with the immunoSEQ assay at survey resolution or with the hsTCRB kit. As for how the authors treated the data: Initial read processing used immunoSEQ software, and repertoire analyses used the LymphoSeq R package. Clonality was computed as 1 minus normalized Shannon entropy, and a Gini coefficient was also calculated for each TRB dataset. Phenotypes of unsorted samples were inferred by mapping TRB sequences from sorted subsets of the recipient or donor onto the same recipient's unsorted samples. TCRdb retrieved this table from immuneACCESS and kept in-frame rearrangements only. Not all clones are present; in checked studies, unresolved V genes account for under half, and no reason is known for the remainder. D and trimming come from the DNA, and the V and J calls and clone size come from that table. The sample table lists approximately 23,000 clones, about 82% of them with a count of one. The top ten clonotypes cover approximately 6.7% of the sample.

PTCy-treated patients came from a prospective multi-institutional clinical trial. Peripheral blood and bone marrow mononuclear cells were isolated by Ficoll-Hypaque density centrifugation and cryopreserved. This entry comes from a study of T cells after posttransplantation cyclophosphamide (dated by TCRdb to about 2016). For the study in its entirety: T cell repertoire reconstitution was tracked by TRB sequencing after myeloablative bone marrow transplantation in which posttransplantation cyclophosphamide was used as GVHD prophylaxis. Antigen receptor sequencing was done on samples from roughly 35 PTCy-treated patients and from roughly 17 related bone marrow donors of those patients. Blood from every one of the 30 to 35 PTCy patients who had 1-year posttransplant specimens underwent TRB sequencing. Up to 3 additional blood samples from 2 to 5.2 years after transplant were also TRB-sequenced in 3 patients, as was pretransplant blood from a handful of patients. Because TRA and TRB clonality correlated tightly in eight or nine samples, later TCR analyses were limited to TRB. Public TRB sequences were compared against a database of over 3,500 sequences linked to responses to pathogens, tumor antigens, self-antigens and alloantigens. Study-wide findings and limitations: The TRB repertoires of T cells infiltrating skin or the GI tract showed only limited overlap with the TRB repertoires found in blood. Across about 40 patients, TRB clonality was highly associated with recipient CMV seropositivity and CMV reactivation, and PTCy diversity was similar to diversity in CNI/methotrexate controls. At 1-2 months, donor-recipient similarity was low but rose over the first year, and the later blood repertoires were often dominated by donor CD8+ memory clones.

Sample: PBMCs. This clonotype was obtained from a woman in her sixties or seventies with a blood cancer, CMV-positive, and with a related stem cell donor.

The nucleotide sequence reads as follows: TGTGCCAGCAGTCTTTCGACAGGTCAAAATCAGCCCCAGCATTTT. The encoded protein is CASSLSTGQNQPQHF. The rearrangement joined TRBV2 to TRBJ1-5; D gene: possibly TRBD1, on 6 matching bases. Taken from the germline V gene, the CDR1 and CDR2 loops are SNHLY and FYNNEI. V drops 5 bases and J drops 4 bases, leaving 15 bases in between. The CDR3 spans 15 residues, from the cysteine through the phenylalanine. Solely the CDR3 DNA is kept, with 45 bases framed from the first base.